Below, 3 T cell receptor beta chains from the same sample are listed, as sequenced in a study of T cells after yellow fever vaccination. TCRdb analysed the 5' RACE reads with MiXCR anew, one entry per CDR3 protein. This sample has about 310,000 distinct CDR3 sequences; about 3.5% occur once, and the top ten carry 23%. Sample: PBMCs, taken on the day of the yellow fever booster vaccination. Source of these receptors: a man aged 18 to 29 who received the YFV17D yellow fever vaccine.

This clonotype has at least ten counts. The V gene is TRBV12-3 or TRBV12-4, the J gene TRBJ1-5, with 9 nucleotides matching TRBD1. V trimming: 0 bases; J trimming: 10 bases; junction bases outside the gene matches: 7. The CDR3 is 15 amino acids. In DNA form, the CDR3 reads TGTGCCAGCAGTTTAGCGGGGACAGGGACTGGACCCCAGCATTTT. This sequence encodes CASSLAGTGTGPQHF.

There are a few counts of this clonotype. This chain connects TRBV12-3 or TRBV12-4 to TRBJ2-7; 8 bases map to TRBD1. J gave up 2 bases and V 3 bases, and 6 bases lay outside the gene matches. The CDR3 spans 15 residues. CDR3 sequence: CASSFTGQGPYEQYF. The CDR3 DNA reads as TGTGCCAGCAGTTTCACCGGACAGGGCCCCTACGAGCAGTACTTC.

This clonotype was seen a few times. The chain links TRBV7-2 to TRBJ1-5, with a tentative D call TRBD1 (6 bases). The CDR3 contains 15 residues. Trimming removed 1 base from V and 6 bases from J, with 13 bases in between. Germline assignment: CDR1 SGHTA and CDR2 FQGNSA. CDR3 bases: TGTGCCAGCAGCTTAGGGTACAGGGAAAGTCAGCCCCAGCATTTT. It yields the protein CASSLGYRESQPQHF.